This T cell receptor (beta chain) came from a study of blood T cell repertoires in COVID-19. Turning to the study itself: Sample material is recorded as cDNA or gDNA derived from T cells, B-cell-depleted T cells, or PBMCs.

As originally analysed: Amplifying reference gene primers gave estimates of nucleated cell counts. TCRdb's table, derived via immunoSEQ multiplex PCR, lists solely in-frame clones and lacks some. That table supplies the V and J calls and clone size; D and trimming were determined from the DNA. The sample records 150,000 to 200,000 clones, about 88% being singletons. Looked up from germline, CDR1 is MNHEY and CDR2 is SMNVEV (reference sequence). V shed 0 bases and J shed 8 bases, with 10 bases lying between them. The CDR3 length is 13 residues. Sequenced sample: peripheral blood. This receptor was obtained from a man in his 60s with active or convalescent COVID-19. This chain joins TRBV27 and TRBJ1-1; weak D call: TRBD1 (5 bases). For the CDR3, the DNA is TGTGCCAGCAGTTTATCGGGGGGGACGGAAGCTTTCTTT. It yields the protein CASSLSGGTEAFF.